In its sample, the clone carrying this T cell receptor beta chain was seen once. The data are from a study of PD-1 blockade in mismatch repair-deficient tumors. On the study more broadly: Enrolled about 2012-2017, patients had progressing, pretreated mismatch repair-deficient cancers of approximately 13 types.

Data came from immunoSEQ multiplex PCR; TCRdb stores just in-frame clones and leaves some out. The sample shows 80,000 to 100,000 clones, about 85% of them seen only once. Germline lookup yields CDR1 MNHEY and CDR2 SMNVEV (reference sequence). Trimming took 10 bases from V and 7 from J; bases not matched to a gene: 11. The CDR3 covers 14 residues. The sequencing used peripheral blood, collected 12 weeks after starting pembrolizumab. The chain employs TRBV27 and TRBJ1-5; 9 nucleotides align to TRBD1. The sequence was obtained from an adult with mismatch repair-deficient cancer. This CDR3 is CATAGTGLGQPQHF. The CDR3 DNA reads as TGTGCCACGGCCGGGACAGGGCTTGGCCAGCCCCAGCATTTT.